This T cell receptor (beta chain) was recorded in a study of blood T cells in healthy people across ages. This CDR3 is built from 15 residues. Trimming removed 0 bases from V and 3 bases from J, with 12 bases in between. The germline CDR1 and CDR2 sequences are SGDLS and YYNGEE. A sample-barcoded 5' primer and a J-beta primer mix were used in a second PCR of roughly 6 to 11 cycles. TCRdb re-derived calls from the 5' RACE reads in MiXCR, one entry per CDR3 protein. This sample carries under 800,000 distinct CDR3 sequences, roughly 45% of them seen once, and the ten largest clones take 20% to 25%. The sequence came from a woman aged 55-69 years in good health. Input material: blood. J is TRBJ1-2 and V is TRBV9, with a weak D call TRBD1 (5 bases). CDR3: CASSVDQGSDYGYTF. The CDR3 region has the DNA TGTGCCAGCAGCGTAGACCAGGGTTCGGACTATGGCTACACCTTC.